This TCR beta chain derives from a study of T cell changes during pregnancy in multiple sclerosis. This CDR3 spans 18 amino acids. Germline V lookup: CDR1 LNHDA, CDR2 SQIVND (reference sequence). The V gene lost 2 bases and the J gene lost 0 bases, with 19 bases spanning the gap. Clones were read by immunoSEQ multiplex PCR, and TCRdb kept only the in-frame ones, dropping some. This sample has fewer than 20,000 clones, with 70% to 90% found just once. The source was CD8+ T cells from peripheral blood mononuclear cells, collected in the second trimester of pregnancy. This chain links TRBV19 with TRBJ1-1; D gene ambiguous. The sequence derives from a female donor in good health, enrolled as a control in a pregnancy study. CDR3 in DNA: TGTGCCAGTAGTATAAGTAGGCGTTTCTCAGGAATGAACACTGAAGCTTTCTTT. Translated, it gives CASSISRRFSGMNTEAFF. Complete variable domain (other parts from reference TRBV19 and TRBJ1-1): DGGITQSPKYLFRKEGQNVTLSCEQNLNHDAMYWYRQDPGQGLRLIYYSQIVNDFQKGDIAEGYSVSREKKESFPLTVTSAQKNPTAFYLCASSISRRFSGMNTEAFFGQGTRLTVV.